This TCR beta chain is from a study of T cells in localized non-small cell lung cancer. Study results and limitations: There were a median around 60 of the top 100 tumor clones appearing in adjacent lung.

To note about this clone: Antigen: not known.

Generated by immunoSEQ multiplex PCR, the TCRdb table keeps only in-frame clones and is missing some. The data hold roughly 1,700 clones, with about 35% observed a single time. Harvested at least 2 cm beyond the tumor margin, adjacent lung showed no atypia. V was clipped by 1 base and J by 2 bases, with 6 bases between them. The CDR3 sequence is 13 residues long. CDR1 KGHSH and CDR2 LQKENI come from the germline V gene. This sample comprised normal lung tissue next to the tumor, obtained before any cancer treatment. This chain joins TRBV18 and TRBJ2-7, with D uncertain. This TCR was recovered from a female donor older than 55 with stage II squamous cell lung carcinoma. In DNA, the CDR3 is TGTGCCAGCTCACCACAGCGAGCCTACGAGCAGTACTTC. This translates into CASSPQRAYEQYF.